The 21 T cell receptor beta chains given below trace back to one sample, sequenced in a study of a mutant IDH1 vaccine in newly diagnosed glioma. Indicated time point: week 35, safety follow-up. Topical imiquimod was applied with each vaccine dose, which held 300 ug of mutant IDH1 20-mer peptide. Antigen specificity for these receptors is unknown. Using immunoSEQ multiplex PCR, the repertoire was profiled, and TCRdb retains in-frame clones only, with some absent. The repertoire holds some 33,000 clones, with roughly four fifths as singletons. Sequencing was performed on PBMCs, taken from a glioma patient whose treatment included an IDH1 peptide vaccine. The origin of the receptors is a man aged 25 to 40 with glioma.

The chain is built from TRBV14 and TRBJ2-2, with D possibly being TRBD1 (6 bases). Germline V lookup: CDR1 SGHDN, CDR2 FVKESK. The CDR3 has 18 residues. V was pared by 0 bases and J by 3 bases, with 17 bases between. In DNA form, the CDR3 reads TGTGCCAGCAGCCAAGATAGGGGCCGGGACACCGACACCGGGGAGCTGTTTTTT. It encodes CASSQDRGRDTDTGELFF.

The sample holds one count of this clone. The chain joins TRBV28 to TRBJ1-2; 12 bases line up with TRBD1. The CDR3 consists of 15 residues. Germline CDR1 is MDHEN and CDR2 is SYDVKM. The V segment lost 7 bases and the J segment 8 bases; nucleotides outside the gene matches: 11. CDR3 coding DNA: TGTGCCAGCACCCAAACCGGGACAGGGGGCGGCGGCTACACCTTC. It yields the protein CASTQTGTGGGGYTF.

This chain connects TRBV10-3 to TRBJ1-3, with D tentatively TRBD1 (5 bases). The CDR3 is 15 residues long. V lost 7 bases and J 0 bases, leaving 13 bases between the germline ends. CDR1 is ENHRY and CDR2 is SYGVKD in the germline V gene. This CDR3 is CAITRGQNSGNTIYF. CDR3 DNA sequence: TGTGCCATCACCCGGGGCCAGAACTCTGGAAACACCATATATTTT.

This sequence joins TRBV15 and TRBJ1-5; 10 bases map to TRBD1. Losses at the gene ends were 2 bases for V and 5 bases for J; bases not matched to a gene: 3. Germline V gene lookup returns CDR1 LNHNV and CDR2 YYDKDF (reference sequence). The CDR3 loop spans 15 amino acids. CDR3 sequence reads: CATSRPGTGDQPQHF. The CDR3, as DNA: TGTGCCACCAGCAGACCCGGGACAGGGGATCAGCCCCAGCATTTT. The full variable domain, rest sourced from reference TRBV15 and TRBJ1-5, is DAMVIQNPRYQVTQFGKPVTLSCSQTLNHNVMYWYQQKSSQAPKLLFHYYDKDFNNEADTPDNFQSRRPNTSFCFLDIRSPGLGDTAMYLCATSRPGTGDQPQHFGDGTRLSIL.

The V and J genes are TRBV5-1 and TRBJ2-1; D not resolved. Germline V gene lookup returns CDR1 SGHRS and CDR2 YFSETQ. V lost 2 bases and J lost 0, with 9 bases in between. The CDR3 is made up of 15 amino acids. CDR3 in amino acids: CASSFLAGSYNEQFF. CDR3 DNA sequence: TGCGCCAGCAGCTTTTTAGCTGGCTCCTACAATGAGCAGTTCTTC.

The J gene is TRBJ2-3, the V gene TRBV18; the match to TRBD2 covers 11 bases. Germline V lookup: CDR1 KGHSH, CDR2 LQKENI. CDR3 length equals 16 residues. After removal of 6 bases from V and 5 bases from J, the junction contained 10 bases not matched to a gene. In nucleotides, the CDR3 is TGTGCCAGCTCGCCGCTAGCGGGAGGAAGTGGAGATACGCAGTATTTT. Translated: CASSPLAGGSGDTQYF.

The CDR3 DNA follows: TGTGCCAGCAGTTTGGTGACAGGGTTTTGTGAAAAACTGTTTTTT. Translation gives CASSLVTGFCEKLFF. The gene calls are TRBV6-9 and TRBJ1-4; TRBD1 agrees at 7 bases. This CDR3 contains 15 residues. Germline CDR1 MNHGY, CDR2 SVAAGI. Losses at the gene ends were 4 bases for V and 7 bases for J; bases not matched to a gene: 9.

For the CDR3, the DNA is TGTGCCAGCGCCAAGGAGTGGGACGTGGGAGCGGGCTCGACCGAGCAGTACTTC. It specifies CASAKEWDVGAGSTEQYF. The chain employs TRBV7-9 and TRBJ2-7; D is perhaps TRBD2 (6 bases). CDR3 length: 18 residues. Trimming removed 8 bases at V and 6 bases at J, with 32 bases between. CDR1 is SEHNR, CDR2 FQNEAQ, per germline (reference sequence).

This chain connects TRBV19 to TRBJ2-3, with 7 bases fitting TRBD1. This CDR3 spans 15 amino acids. Trimming took 5 bases from V and 4 from J; bases not matched to a gene: 9. Germline V gene lookup returns CDR1 LNHDA and CDR2 SQIVND (reference sequence). The CDR3 bases are TGTGCCAGTAGTCCCTTCGACAGGGTAGCAGATACGCAGTATTTT. Protein sequence: CASSPFDRVADTQYF.

This rearrangement joins TRBV10-3 to TRBJ2-3; D is undetermined. The CDR3 loop spans 14 amino acids. Germline CDR1 is ENHRY and CDR2 is SYGVKD. The V end lost 8 bases, the J end lost 0 bases, and 12 bases lay between the germline ends. CDR3 coding DNA: TGTGCCATCGCTGATGGATTTAGCACAGATACGCAGTATTTT. It translates to CAIADGFSTDTQYF.

This chain joins TRBV5-6 and TRBJ2-1, with 7 positions matching TRBD2. Germline loops: CDR1 SGHDT, CDR2 YYEEEE. This CDR3 is 17 amino acids long. V lost 2 bases, J lost 1 base, and 9 bases stayed unmatched. CDR3 sequence: CASSFVLQRESYNEQFF. In DNA, the CDR3 is TGTGCCAGCAGCTTCGTCTTACAGCGGGAATCCTACAATGAGCAGTTCTTC.

The chain uses TRBV6-6 and TRBJ1-2; the D is unclear. Trimming cost V 5 bases and J 8 bases, with 15 bases left between them. This CDR3 has 13 amino acids. CDR1 MNHNY and CDR2 SVGAGI come from the germline V gene (reference sequence). CDR3 amino acids: CASSPQTLGGYTF. CDR3 nucleotides: TGTGCCAGCAGTCCCCAAACCCTCGGAGGCTACACCTTC.

This clone was seen a few times. The J gene is TRBJ1-1, the V gene TRBV6-5; D gene uncertain. CDR1 and CDR2 (germline): MNHEY, SVGAGI. The V end was cut by 2 bases, the J end by 1 base, with 2 bases between. This CDR3 region has 12 residues. CDR3 amino acids: CASSYRNTEAFF. CDR3 in DNA: TGTGCCAGCAGTTACCGGAACACTGAAGCTTTCTTT.

As to this clone: The junction shows a germline mismatch at one end, possibly a read error. CDR3 region: CASSLRARYKQYF. The CDR3 DNA sequence: TGTGCCAGCAGCCTCCGGGCCCGCTACAAGCAGTACTTC. The chain recombines TRBV7-2 with TRBJ2-7; D gene ambiguous. The CDR3 is 13 amino acids. Germline values: CDR1 SGHTA, CDR2 FQGNSA.

This chain joins TRBV5-1 and TRBJ2-2, with D possibly TRBD1 on 6 matching bases. The CDR3 is 15 amino acids. Trimming pared 4 bases from V and 5 bases from J, leaving 15 bases between. Germline CDR1 and CDR2: SGHRS and YFSETQ. The CDR3 DNA reads as TGCGCCAGCAGCCCGGGCCCTAGGGGGACCGGGGAGCTGTTTTTT. It translates to CASSPGPRGTGELFF.

The chain recombines TRBV5-4 with TRBJ2-2; D is possibly TRBD2 (6 bases). The CDR3 loop spans 17 amino acids. Germline V gene sequence: CDR1 SGHNT, CDR2 YYREEE (reference sequence). V dropped 0 bases and J dropped 6 bases, with 18 bases sitting between them. The CDR3 spells CASSLASSGWNPGELFF. The CDR3, as DNA: TGTGCCAGCAGCTTGGCCTCCAGCGGGTGGAATCCCGGGGAGCTGTTTTTT.

This chain uses TRBV29-1 with TRBJ1-1, with TRBD1 as a possible D gene (6 bases). The V end lost 4 bases, the J end lost 4 bases, and 13 bases lay between the germline ends. Germline CDR1 SQVTM, CDR2 ANQGSEA. The CDR3 consists of 13 residues. The CDR3 loop reads CSVARGGATEAFF. The DNA of the CDR3 is TGCAGCGTTGCCCGGGGGGGGGCCACTGAAGCTTTCTTT.

The J gene is TRBJ2-2, the V gene TRBV29-1; 10 nucleotides line up with TRBD1. The ends lost 6 bases at V and 4 bases at J; junction bases unmatched: 8. The CDR3 length is 15 residues. Looked up from germline, CDR1 is SQVTM and CDR2 is ANQGSEA. CDR3 loop: CSVTGTGVGTGELFF. For the CDR3, the DNA is TGCAGCGTAACCGGGACAGGGGTGGGCACCGGGGAGCTGTTTTTT.

The genes are TRBV6-5 and TRBJ1-2; no firm D call. CDR1 is MNHEY and CDR2 is SVGAGI in the germline V gene. V dropped 6 bases and J dropped 8 bases, with 16 bases sitting between them. The CDR3 consists of 13 residues. In nucleotides, the CDR3 is TGTGCCAGCAGGACCGGGCCCTCGGGGGGCTACACCTTC. Amino acid sequence: CASRTGPSGGYTF.

As DNA, the CDR3 is TGTGCCAGCAGCCCGGGCGGGCCGGGGAACGAGCAGTACTTC. Its translation: CASSPGGPGNEQYF. The chain combines TRBV14 with TRBJ2-7; maybe TRBD2 (5 bases). Per the germline V gene, CDR1 is SGHDN and CDR2 is FVKESK. Trimming removed 4 bases from V and 5 bases from J, with 15 bases in between. The CDR3 totals 14 residues.

The genes are TRBV5-6 and TRBJ2-1; TRBD2 aligns across 7 bases. This CDR3 is built from 15 residues. The germline gives CDR1 SGHDT, CDR2 YYEEEE. After removal of 0 bases from V and 10 bases from J, the junction contained 10 bases not matched to a gene. CDR3 in amino acids: CASSLERTRSGEQFF. In nucleotides, the CDR3 is TGTGCCAGCAGCTTGGAGAGGACTAGGAGTGGGGAGCAGTTCTTC.